These 5 T cell receptor beta chains came from one sample sequenced in a study of T cell changes during pregnancy in multiple sclerosis. Sequencing used immunoSEQ multiplex PCR; TCRdb keeps in-frame clones, though not all of them. The table has about 84,000 clones, around 94% seen once. The specimen was peripheral blood, collected in the second trimester of pregnancy. The receptors derive from a female donor in good health, enrolled as a control in a pregnancy study.

This clone was detected only once. The rearrangement links TRBV5-5 to TRBJ2-1; 10 bases map to TRBD2. The CDR3 has 14 amino acids. The germline V gene has CDR1 SGHKS and CDR2 YYEKEE (reference sequence). The ends lost 3 bases at V and 5 bases at J; junction bases unmatched: 2. The CDR3 loop is CASSYGLADNEQFF. Written as DNA, the CDR3 is TGTGCCAGCAGCTACGGACTAGCGGACAATGAGCAGTTCTTC.

The V gene is TRBV19, the J gene TRBJ1-2; 7 bases fit TRBD1. Trimming took 6 bases from V and 4 from J; bases not matched to a gene: 11. CDR1 and CDR2 from the germline V gene are LNHDA and SQIVND (reference sequence). The CDR3 runs 15 residues. The CDR3 DNA follows: TGTGCCAGTAGCCGAATTCAGGGGGGCGGCTATGGCTACACCTTC. Residues: CASSRIQGGGYGYTF.

The rearrangement links TRBV6-5 to TRBJ1-1; D possibly corresponds to TRBD1 (5 bases). The CDR3 sequence is 15 residues long. CDR1 MNHEY and CDR2 SVGAGI come from the germline V gene. Deletions cut 2 bases from V and 3 bases from J, with 13 bases between. CDR3 sequence reads: CASSYRGRSDTEAFF. The CDR3 DNA is TGTGCCAGCAGTTACAGGGGCCGGTCGGACACTGAAGCTTTCTTT.

The V call is TRBV19, the J call TRBJ1-5; TRBD1 aligns across 8 bases. The CDR3 runs 15 residues. Germline V CDR1 and CDR2: LNHDA, SQIVND (reference sequence). The V gene end was trimmed by 3 bases and the J gene end by 5 bases; junction bases not matched to a gene: 6. The CDR3 nucleotides read TGTGCCAGTAGTATTAACAGGGGGTTGGATCAGCCCCAGCATTTT. This encodes CASSINRGLDQPQHF.

This chain joins TRBV29-1 and TRBJ2-2, with D possibly being TRBD1 (6 bases). The CDR3 runs to 13 residues. Germline CDR1 reads SQVTM; CDR2 reads ANQGSEA. V was cut by 6 bases and J by 1 base, with 9 bases left in between. CDR3 in amino acids: CSVEGQNTGELFF. CDR3 sequence (DNA): TGCAGCGTAGAGGGACAGAACACCGGGGAGCTGTTTTTT.